Below, 32 T cell receptor beta chains from the same sample are listed, as sequenced in a study of blood T cell repertoires in COVID-19. Assay: immunoSEQ multiplex PCR; the TCRdb copy retains only in-frame clones and omits some. Of a few hundred thousand clones listed, 88% are singletons. Source material: PBMCs or T cells enriched from blood (not recorded which). Source of these receptors: a woman in her late teens or twenties who had recovered from COVID-19.

The chain employs TRBV4-3 and TRBJ2-5; the match to TRBD2 covers 13 bases. The CDR3 contains 15 residues. Germline values: CDR1 LGHNA, CDR2 YSLEER. The J segment lost 3 bases and the V segment lost 4 bases, leaving 2 bases of the junction unmatched. The CDR3 sequence: CASSRGLAGKETQYF. DNA for the CDR3: TGCGCCAGCAGCCGGGGACTAGCGGGGAAAGAGACCCAGTACTTC.

V and J are TRBV10-1 and TRBJ1-6; 10 bases agree with TRBD1. After removal of 4 bases from V and 7 bases from J, the junction contained 1 base not matched to a gene. CDR3 length: 14 amino acids. Germline V gene lookup returns CDR1 WNHNN and CDR2 SYGVQD (reference sequence). CDR3 DNA: TGCGCCAGCAGTGGGGACAGGGGAAATTCACCCCTCCACTTT. Amino acid sequence: CASSGDRGNSPLHF.

This sequence joins TRBV9 and TRBJ1-4, with 7 bases that match TRBD1. V gave up 3 bases and J gave up 8 bases; unmatched junction bases: 10. CDR1 and CDR2 (germline): SGDLS, YYNGEE. This CDR3 is 15 amino acids long. The CDR3 bases are TGTGCCAGCAGCGCATCAGGGGGATTAGGAGAAAAACTGTTTTTT. It specifies CASSASGGLGEKLFF.

The chain recombines TRBV5-1 with TRBJ2-5; no reliable D call. The V and J ends lost 0 bases and 3 bases respectively, with 9 bases between them. From germline, CDR1 is SGHRS and CDR2 YFSETQ. The CDR3 runs to 14 residues. The CDR3 region is CASSLAAVEETQYF. The CDR3 region has the DNA TGCGCCAGCAGCTTGGCGGCGGTAGAAGAGACCCAGTACTTC.

Worth noting for this clone: Different DNA sequences within this sample yield the same CDR3. The chain is built from TRBV19 and TRBJ1-2; 9 bases line up with TRBD1. CDR3 length equals 14 residues. The germline V gene has CDR1 LNHDA and CDR2 SQIVND (reference sequence). Germline trimming cut 3 bases from V and 2 bases from J; bases unmatched to any gene: 1. The DNA for the CDR3 is TGTGCCAGTAGTATCGACAGGGGGAACTATGGCTACACCTTC. This translates into CASSIDRGNYGYTF.

V usage is TRBV7-2 and J usage is TRBJ1-4; the D is unclear. This CDR3 is built from 16 residues. CDR1 and CDR2 (germline): SGHTA, FQGNSA. V lost 1 base and J lost 4, with 13 bases in between. The CDR3, as DNA: TGTGCCAGCAGCTTAGGGACTGAATACCTTAATGAAAAACTGTTTTTT. This sequence encodes CASSLGTEYLNEKLFF.

As regards this clone: At one end, the junction sequence differs from germline, possibly due to a read error. The chain uses TRBV7-2 and TRBJ2-1, with 7 bases identical to TRBD2. The CDR3 covers 16 residues. The germline V gene has CDR1 SGHTA and CDR2 FQGNSA. CDR3 DNA: TGTGCCAGCAGCTTGAGGGCGGGGGATTCCTTCAATGAGCAGTTCTTC. This sequence encodes CASSLRAGDSFNEQFF.

This clone came up once. The chain joins TRBV10-3 to TRBJ2-7; 7 bases fit TRBD2. Per the germline V gene, CDR1 is ENHRY and CDR2 is SYGVKD. CDR3 length equals 12 residues. The V gene end was trimmed by 6 bases and the J gene end by 4 bases; junction bases not matched to a gene: 3. The CDR3 loop reads CAIRGLDYEQYF. CDR3 nucleotides: TGTGCCATCAGAGGACTAGATTACGAGCAGTACTTC.

Remarks on this clone: Within the sample, other DNA sequences also encode this same CDR3. The J gene is TRBJ1-2, the V gene TRBV5-6; 7 bases line up with TRBD1. This CDR3 region has 12 residues. Trimming removed 4 bases from V and 4 bases from J; junction bases left unmatched: 1. Germline-derived CDR1 and CDR2 are SGHDT and YYEEEE. The CDR3: CASSRDSYGYTF. CDR3 nucleotide sequence: TGTGCCAGCAGCCGGGACAGCTATGGCTACACCTTC.

The rearrangement joins TRBV9 to TRBJ1-1; D not certain. CDR1 is SGDLS and CDR2 is YYNGEE in the germline V gene. CDR3 size: 14 residues. Trimming shortened V by 1 base and J by 0 bases, and 7 bases separated the two germline ends. CDR3: CASSVRSLNTEAFF. The CDR3 nucleotides read TGTGCCAGCAGCGTACGCAGTTTGAACACTGAAGCTTTCTTT.

This clone appeared a few times. The chain employs TRBV29-1 and TRBJ1-2; D is ambiguous. V lost 8 bases and J lost 6, with 16 bases in between. Germline loops: CDR1 SQVTM, CDR2 ANQGSEA. The CDR3 is made up of 12 amino acids. CDR3 amino acids: CSSELGRDGYTF. In DNA form, the CDR3 reads TGCAGCTCTGAACTGGGGAGGGATGGCTACACCTTC.

The chain is built from TRBV9 and TRBJ1-2; 7 positions agree with TRBD1. V was pared by 3 bases and J by 4 bases, with 12 bases of the junction left unmatched. The CDR3 has 16 residues. Germline CDR1 and CDR2: SGDLS and YYNGEE. The CDR3: CASSAPKEGASYGYTF. The CDR3 coding sequence is TGTGCCAGCAGCGCCCCGAAGGAGGGGGCTAGCTATGGCTACACCTTC.

The rearrangement uses TRBV6-5 and TRBJ2-7; TRBD1 is a possible D gene (6 bases). The CDR3 covers 14 residues. The germline V gene has CDR1 MNHEY and CDR2 SVGAGI. V gave up 0 bases and J gave up 5 bases, with 11 bases separating them. In DNA, the CDR3 is TGTGCCAGCAGTTACTCGACAGGTACCCACGAGCAGTACTTC. Translation gives CASSYSTGTHEQYF.

V gene TRBV2 combines with J gene TRBJ2-2; 7 nucleotides align to TRBD2. The CDR3 runs 14 residues. Germline V gene data show CDR1 as SNHLY and CDR2 as FYNNEI. V gave up 3 bases and J gave up 3 bases; unmatched junction bases: 1. CDR3 nucleotides: TGTGCCAGCAGTGAGGGGGGGTACACCGGGGAGCTGTTTTTT. Its protein product is CASSEGGYTGELFF.

Details on this clone: Other nucleotide sequences in the sample specify the same CDR3. The chain links TRBV7-8 to TRBJ1-5, with 8 bases aligning to TRBD1. V gave up 6 bases and J gave up 1 base; unmatched junction bases: 2. CDR1 is SGHVS, CDR2 FQNEAQ, per germline. The CDR3 has 14 amino acids. CDR3 in DNA: TGTGCCAGCAGTCGGGACAGGAGCAATCAGCCCCAGCATTTT. Translated: CASSRDRSNQPQHF.

This chain links TRBV7-3 with TRBJ2-3; D unresolved. Germline CDR1 SGHTA, CDR2 FQGTGA. The CDR3 runs to 14 residues. V dropped 2 bases and J dropped 2 bases, with 8 bases sitting between them. The CDR3, as DNA: TGTGCCAGCAGCTTAGGCGGATTCACAGATACGCAGTATTTT. This gives the protein CASSLGGFTDTQYF.

This rearrangement joins TRBV7-9 to TRBJ1-4; perhaps TRBD1 as D (5 bases). Trimming removed 1 base at V and 8 bases at J, with 17 bases between. This CDR3 has 16 amino acids. CDR1 and CDR2 (germline): SEHNR, FQNEAQ (reference sequence). The CDR3 sequence: CASSLGGGTKNEKLFF. CDR3 coding DNA: TGTGCCAGCAGCTTAGGGGGAGGGACCAAGAACGAAAAACTGTTTTTT.

This chain connects TRBV30 to TRBJ2-3, with D possibly being TRBD2 (5 bases). V was trimmed by 0 bases and J by 4 bases, leaving 11 bases between them. The CDR3 spans 14 residues. Germline V gives CDR1 GTSNPN, CDR2 SVGIG (reference sequence). Here the CDR3 reads CAWSVGLASDTQYF. The CDR3 DNA is TGTGCCTGGAGTGTTGGGCTAGCTTCAGATACGCAGTATTTT. Filled out from reference TRBV30 and TRBJ2-3, the complete variable domain reads SQTIHQWPATLVQPVGSPLSLECTVEGTSNPNLYWYRQAAGRGLQLLFYSVGIGQISSEVPQNLSASRPQDRQFILSSKKLLLSDSGFYLCAWSVGLASDTQYFGPGTRLTVL.

The chain combines TRBV19 with TRBJ2-7; TRBD1 matches 10 bases. CDR1 is LNHDA, CDR2 SQIVND, per germline (reference sequence). The CDR3 spans 14 residues. V was clipped by 9 bases and J by 1 base; unmatched bases: 6. CDR3 sequence reads: CASTRTGGSYEQYF. The CDR3 DNA follows: TGTGCCAGCACACGGACAGGGGGTTCCTACGAGCAGTACTTC. The variable domain in full, completed from reference TRBV19 and TRBJ2-7, reads DGGITQSPKYLFRKEGQNVTLSCEQNLNHDAMYWYRQDPGQGLRLIYYSQIVNDFQKGDIAEGYSVSREKKESFPLTVTSAQKNPTAFYLCASTRTGGSYEQYFGPGTRLTVT.

The gene calls are TRBV10-2 and TRBJ1-1; the D is unclear. V lost 5 bases and J 7 bases, leaving 8 bases between the germline ends. The CDR3 length is 11 residues. Germline V gene lookup returns CDR1 WSHSY and CDR2 SAAADI. CDR3 loop: CASSHGSEAFF. As DNA, the CDR3 is TGCGCCAGCAGTCACGGTAGTGAAGCTTTCTTT.

This clone was seen only once. This sequence joins TRBV19 and TRBJ2-1; TRBD2 agrees at 10 bases. CDR3 length equals 14 residues. Germline-derived CDR1 and CDR2 are LNHDA and SQIVND (reference sequence). J was trimmed by 7 bases and V by 5 bases; bases with no gene match: 5. CDR3 amino acids: CASSVSGGSNEQFF. The DNA for the CDR3 is TGTGCCAGTAGTGTTAGCGGGGGGAGTAATGAGCAGTTCTTC.

The V gene is TRBV27, the J gene TRBJ2-7; weak D call: TRBD1 (5 bases). CDR3 length equals 13 residues. Between the trimmed V and J ends, which lost 4 bases and 3 bases, there was a span of 10 bases. Germline V gene sequence: CDR1 MNHEY, CDR2 SMNVEV (reference sequence). Here the CDR3 DNA reads TGTGCCAGCAGTTACCAGACAGACTACGAGCAGTACTTC. Residues: CASSYQTDYEQYF.

This clone was recorded once. The V gene is TRBV13, the J gene TRBJ1-4; no reliable D call. Germline lookup yields CDR1 PRHDT and CDR2 FYEKMQ (reference sequence). V gave up 3 bases and J gave up 5 bases, with 4 bases separating them. The CDR3 loop spans 12 amino acids. The CDR3 DNA follows: TGTGCCAGCAGCTTCTTAAATGAAAAACTGTTTTTT. Translating it yields CASSFLNEKLFF.

The genes are TRBV3-1 (or the pseudogene TRBV3-2) and TRBJ1-1, with 11 bases lining up with TRBD1. The V and J ends lost 6 bases and 4 bases, in that order; junction bases with no gene match: 4. This CDR3 has 14 amino acids. Germline assignment: CDR1 LGHDT and CDR2 YNNKEL (reference sequence). The CDR3 sequence: CASSFGQGATEAFF. In DNA form, the CDR3 reads TGTGCCAGCAGTTTCGGACAGGGGGCCACTGAAGCTTTCTTT.

The rearrangement uses TRBV13 and TRBJ1-1; weak D call: TRBD1 (6 bases). The CDR3 is 15 residues long. The ends were cut back, 5 bases at V and 1 base at J, with 14 bases in the middle. Germline V lookup: CDR1 PRHDT, CDR2 FYEKMQ (reference sequence). The CDR3 region is CASSPRGGSNTEAFF. DNA for the CDR3: TGTGCCAGCAGCCCTAGGGGGGGCTCGAACACTGAAGCTTTCTTT.

This clone was counted a single time. The rearrangement uses TRBV28 and TRBJ2-6; a possible D gene is TRBD1 (5 bases). The CDR3 totals 16 residues. Germline CDR1 is MDHEN and CDR2 is SYDVKM. V shed 10 bases and J shed 0 bases, with 16 bases lying between them. DNA of the CDR3: TGTGCCATCTTGGGGCGAACAAACTCTGGGGCCAACGTCCTGACTTTC. As protein: CAILGRTNSGANVLTF.

The chain uses TRBV6-5 and TRBJ2-7; D is unresolved. The CDR3 has 13 amino acids. Trimming removed 5 bases from V and 4 bases from J, with 12 bases in between. Germline CDR1 and CDR2: MNHEY and SVGAGI. CDR3 in DNA: TGTGCCAGCAGTCCTCTTGAACAGTACGAGCAGTACTTC. Translating gives CASSPLEQYEQYF.

The sample holds one count of this clone. This chain uses TRBV6-1 with TRBJ2-1; unclear D gene. CDR1 and CDR2 (germline): MNHNS, SASEGT. This CDR3 is 16 amino acids long. Trimming took off 0 bases at V and 7 bases at J, with 16 bases between the two ends. The CDR3 here is CASSEAPRLVPNEQFF. Written as DNA, the CDR3 is TGTGCCAGCAGTGAAGCCCCTAGGTTGGTGCCAAATGAGCAGTTCTTC.

This clone has a handful of counts. This chain links TRBV2 with TRBJ1-1; TRBD1 matches 9 bases. Germline lookup yields CDR1 SNHLY and CDR2 FYNNEI. The junction had 16 bases not matched to a gene; V was cut back by 10 bases and J by 1 base. The CDR3 has 17 amino acids. Written as DNA, the CDR3 is TGTGCCACCACGGTGGGGACAGGGAGGATGCGGAACACTGAAGCTTTCTTT. Translation gives CATTVGTGRMRNTEAFF.

The gene calls are TRBV9 and TRBJ1-3, with D possibly matching TRBD1 (5 bases). The length of the CDR3 is 15 residues. CDR1 is SGDLS, CDR2 YYNGEE, per germline. Trimming left V 0 bases short and J 9 bases short, with 16 bases between. CDR3 nucleotides: TGTGCCAGCAGCGTAGGGCAGGGATCTACGGGCACCATATATTTT. Translation: CASSVGQGSTGTIYF.

This clone was detected many times. This rearrangement joins TRBV6-4 to TRBJ2-6; no definite D call. CDR3 length: 15 residues. Trimming removed 2 bases at V and 0 bases at J, with 5 bases between. The germline V gene encodes CDR1 MRHNA and CDR2 SNTAGT. The CDR3 loop is CASSDVSSGANVLTF. In DNA form, the CDR3 reads TGTGCCAGCAGTGACGTCAGCTCTGGGGCCAACGTCCTGACTTTC.

This rearrangement joins TRBV30 to TRBJ1-3, with D possibly matching TRBD1 (5 bases). Trimming stripped 2 bases from V and 0 bases from J, with 11 bases between. There are 15 residues in the CDR3. Germline-derived CDR1 and CDR2 are GTSNPN and SVGIG (reference sequence). This CDR3 reads CAWSLGLSSGNTIYF. As DNA, the CDR3 is TGTGCCTGGAGTCTGGGACTGAGCTCTGGAAACACCATATATTTT.